One and the same sample provided the 17 T cell receptor beta chains below, sequenced in a study of vaccination and CD4 T cells after COVID-19. No antigen has been identified for these receptors. The treatment was: roughly 11-day PBMC culture with coronavirus spike peptide pools or control peptides (ViraFEST assay). An Oncomine TCR Beta short-read assay was used to sequence the DNA from cultured CD4+ T cells. TCRdb passed the PCR reads through MiXCR, listing each CDR3 protein once. This repertoire shows almost 20,000 distinct CDR3 sequences, 52% found once; its top ten account for about 7.7%. Sequencing input: CD4+ T cells from blood, cultured in vitro. Receptors originate from a human donor who had recovered from COVID-19.

Remarks on this clonotype: One end of the junction varies from germline; a read error may be responsible. This chain joins TRBV10-3 and TRBJ1-2; a weak D match, TRBD1 (6 bases). The CDR3 consists of 14 residues. Germline V gene lookup returns CDR1 ENHRY and CDR2 SYGVKD. CDR3 coding DNA: TGTGCCGTCAGTGCGGGCAGGGGCTTCTATGGCTACACCTTC. Protein sequence: CAVSAGRGFYGYTF.

The CDR3: CASSLVIGDRVSEAFF. CDR3 nucleotides: TGTGCCAGCAGTTTAGTGATCGGGGACAGGGTCTCTGAAGCTTTCTTT. The genes are TRBV12-3 or TRBV12-4 and TRBJ1-1; 9 bases match TRBD1. The CDR3 length is 16 residues. V gave up 1 base and J gave up 6 bases; unmatched junction bases: 9.

CDR3 sequence reads: CASSVDRGDYGYTF. In DNA form, the CDR3 reads TGTGCCAGCAGTGTTGACAGGGGGGACTATGGCTACACCTTC. The rearrangement links TRBV2 to TRBJ1-2, with 9 bases fitting TRBD1. The V gene end was trimmed by 4 bases and the J gene end by 3 bases; junction bases not matched to a gene: 3. The CDR3 spans 14 residues. Germline CDR1 is SNHLY and CDR2 is FYNNEI.

This clonotype was counted only a few times. The chain combines TRBV21-1 with TRBJ1-2; the D call of TRBD1 is as the table states it, not checked on the DNA. TRBV21-1 is an annotated pseudogene. The CDR3 has 15 residues. The CDR3 sequence is CASTLRRGVKGGYTF. The CDR3 bases are TGTGCCAGCACCCTAAGACGGGGGGTTAAGGGTGGCTACACCTTC.

Only a few counts were recorded for this clonotype. Written as DNA, the CDR3 is TGTGCCAGCAGCTTAGCTGCGAGGAGTGGCTACACCTTC. Encoded protein: CASSLAARSGYTF. The genes are TRBV11-3 and TRBJ1-2; no reliable D call. With 1 base removed from V and 7 bases from J, the gap between germline ends came to 10 bases. The CDR3 loop spans 13 amino acids. Per the germline V gene, CDR1 is SGHNT and CDR2 is YENEEA.

The genes are TRBV20-1 and TRBJ2-5, with D tentatively TRBD1 or TRBD2 (5 bases each). V was pared by 5 bases and J by 2 bases, with 12 bases between. The V gene's germline CDR1 is DFQATT and CDR2 SNEGSKA (reference sequence). The CDR3 spans 13 residues. This chain's CDR3 is CSAPGPAQETQYF. The CDR3 bases are TGCAGTGCTCCGGGGCCAGCTCAAGAGACCCAGTACTTC.

The CDR3 sequence is CSATLPSGKETQYF. In DNA, the CDR3 is TGCAGTGCAACCCTCCCTAGCGGGAAAGAGACCCAGTACTTC. The chain employs TRBV20-1 and TRBJ2-5; 9 bases agree with TRBD2. This CDR3 contains 14 residues. V shed 6 bases and J 3 bases; nucleotides not matched to a gene: 8. The germline V gene has CDR1 DFQATT and CDR2 SNEGSKA (reference sequence).

This rearrangement joins TRBV12-3 or TRBV12-4 to TRBJ2-7; 10 bases match TRBD2. Germline trimming cut 5 bases from V and 5 bases from J; bases unmatched to any gene: 6. The CDR3 is 14 residues long. This CDR3 reads CASSTGLALNEQYF. CDR3 DNA: TGTGCCAGCAGTACGGGACTAGCGCTAAACGAGCAGTACTTC.

V and J are TRBV2 and TRBJ1-2; possible D gene TRBD1, 6 bases. The V and J ends lost 6 bases and 0 bases respectively, with 17 bases between them. Germline V CDR1 and CDR2: SNHLY, FYNNEI. The CDR3 loop spans 16 amino acids. CDR3 nucleotide sequence: TGTGCCAGCAGAGGCACACAGGGCCGACCTAACTATGGCTACACCTTC. This codes for CASRGTQGRPNYGYTF.

The chain is built from TRBV21-1 and TRBJ2-7; the D segment call TRBD1 is taken from the table without a DNA check. TRBV21-1 is flagged as a pseudogene. CDR3 length: 15 residues. DNA for the CDR3: TGTGCCAGCAGCAAAAAGCGGACAGGGGACTACGAGCAGTACTTC. This sequence encodes CASSKKRTGDYEQYF.

CDR3 protein: CASSEESSYNSPLHF. The DNA of the CDR3 is TGTGCCAGTAGTGAAGAGAGCTCCTATAATTCACCCCTCCACTTT. The chain carries TRBV19 and TRBJ1-6; D gene unclear. Trimming removed 5 bases from V and 0 bases from J, with 8 bases in between. The V gene's germline CDR1 is LNHDA and CDR2 SQIVND (reference sequence). This CDR3 is built from 15 residues.

This clonotype came up a few times. The DNA for the CDR3 is TGTGCCAGCAGTCTCCGTAGGACCCAGTACTTC. Translated, it gives CASSLRRTQYF. The V call is TRBV28, the J call TRBJ2-5, with D uncertain. Germline V gene data show CDR1 as MDHEN and CDR2 as SYDVKM. The CDR3 extends over 11 amino acids. V was trimmed by 5 bases and J by 7 bases, leaving 8 bases between them.

The chain couples TRBV15 to TRBJ2-2; 10 bases fit TRBD2. This CDR3 has 15 residues. The germline gives CDR1 LNHNV, CDR2 YYDKDF (reference sequence). Germline trimming cut 1 base from V and 5 bases from J; bases unmatched to any gene: 1. The CDR3 loop reads CATSRGTSGTGELFF. CDR3 DNA: TGTGCCACCAGCAGAGGGACTAGCGGAACCGGGGAGCTGTTTTTT. The full variable domain, with the rest looked up from reference TRBV15 and TRBJ2-2, is DAMVIQNPRYQVTQFGKPVTLSCSQTLNHNVMYWYQQKSSQAPKLLFHYYDKDFNNEADTPDNFQSRRPNTSFCFLDIRSPGLGDTAMYLCATSRGTSGTGELFFGEGSRLTVL.

V and J are TRBV19 and TRBJ2-1, with a weak D call TRBD2 (6 bases). The germline V gene encodes CDR1 LNHDA and CDR2 SQIVND (reference sequence). Trimming took 5 bases from V and 3 from J, leaving 14 bases between them. The length of the CDR3 is 15 residues. The CDR3 loop is CASSPPPGLYNEQFF. The CDR3 coding sequence is TGTGCCAGTAGTCCACCTCCGGGACTCTACAATGAGCAGTTCTTC.

The chain is built from TRBV20-1 and TRBJ1-2; TRBD1 matches at 7 bases. Germline assignment: CDR1 DFQATT and CDR2 SNEGSKA (reference sequence). V dropped 4 bases and J dropped 8; count of bases not matched to a gene: 7. The CDR3 consists of 12 residues. Here the CDR3 reads CSATGGLGGYTF. As DNA, the CDR3 is TGCAGTGCTACAGGGGGTTTGGGGGGCTACACCTTC.

The chain recombines TRBV19 with TRBJ2-7; weak D call: TRBD1 (6 bases). The CDR3 covers 13 residues. The germline V gene has CDR1 LNHDA and CDR2 SQIVND (reference sequence). V dropped 7 bases and J dropped 2 bases, with 12 bases sitting between them. The CDR3 loop is CASTGQSPYEQYF. The CDR3 DNA reads TGTGCCAGTACTGGACAGTCCCCCTACGAGCAGTACTTC.

This clonotype came up once. The chain uses TRBV29-1 and TRBJ2-7; D unclear. Trimming pared 7 bases from V and 0 bases from J, leaving 10 bases between. Germline assignment: CDR1 SQVTM and CDR2 ANQGSEA. This CDR3 has 12 amino acids. CDR3 sequence (DNA): TGCAGCGGGGTGACTTACTCCTACGAGCAGTACTTC. It is translated as CSGVTYSYEQYF.